The 9 T cell receptor beta chains in this list originate from one sample, sequenced in a study of OX40 agonist ivuxolimab in advanced cancers. Generated by immunoSEQ multiplex PCR, the TCRdb table keeps only in-frame clones and is missing some. The repertoire holds over 65,000 clones, with approximately 80% as singletons. Sample: CD4+ or CD8+ T cells sorted from blood, taken in a trial of the OX40 agonist ivuxolimab. The receptors derive from an adult with an advanced solid tumor such as melanoma, head and neck, liver or kidney cancer.

As DNA, the CDR3 is TGCAGCGTTGAAGACAGCTCAGGGTCCCACGAGCAGTACTTC. Its protein product is CSVEDSSGSHEQYF. This rearrangement joins TRBV29-1 to TRBJ2-7; possible D gene TRBD1, 5 bases. Germline CDR1 SQVTM, CDR2 ANQGSEA. The CDR3 has 14 amino acids. V shed 0 bases and J shed 5 bases, with 14 bases lying between them.

The rearrangement links TRBV11-3 to TRBJ2-3; either TRBD1 or TRBD2 may fit D (5 bases each). Germline V CDR1 and CDR2: SGHNT, YENEEA. This CDR3 comprises 15 residues. The ends were cut back, 1 base at V and 3 bases at J, with 11 bases in the middle. In nucleotides, the CDR3 is TGTGCCAGCAGCTTAGGAGGGGACGAAACAGATACGCAGTATTTT. Translated, it gives CASSLGGDETDTQYF.

The chain joins TRBV5-6 to TRBJ1-2; 8 bases are a match to TRBD1. J was trimmed by 5 bases and V by 2 bases; bases with no gene match: 8. Germline V lookup: CDR1 SGHDT, CDR2 YYEEEE. The CDR3 runs 15 residues. This CDR3 is CASSLDQGAGYGYTF. The CDR3, as DNA: TGTGCCAGCAGCTTAGATCAGGGGGCCGGATATGGCTACACCTTC.

The gene calls are TRBV7-9 and TRBJ2-5, with TRBD2 matching over 8 bases. Germline CDR1 reads SEHNR; CDR2 reads FQNEAQ (reference sequence). The CDR3 has 18 amino acids. Trimming at V came to 5 bases and at J to 5 bases, leaving 19 bases not matched to a gene. CDR3 coding DNA: TGTGCCAGCAGCCCCACCCGGACTAGCTCTCGTGGGCTGGAGACCCAGTACTTC. Translation gives CASSPTRTSSRGLETQYF.

V usage is TRBV5-1 and J usage is TRBJ2-3; 8 bases map to TRBD2. Germline CDR1 and CDR2: SGHRS and YFSETQ. This CDR3 has 17 amino acids. V shed 4 bases and J 2 bases; nucleotides not matched to a gene: 12. The CDR3 loop is CASSPGLAGGNTDTQYF. CDR3 nucleotides: TGCGCCAGCAGCCCGGGACTTGCGGGGGGCAACACAGATACGCAGTATTTT.

The chain couples TRBV7-8 to TRBJ2-1, with D perhaps TRBD2 (6 bases). Germline V gene lookup returns CDR1 SGHVS and CDR2 FQNEAQ. V was clipped by 2 bases and J by 1 base, with 9 bases between them. The CDR3 has 15 residues. The CDR3 reads CASSLPRESYNEQFF. The CDR3, as DNA: TGTGCCAGCAGCTTACCCCGGGAGTCCTACAATGAGCAGTTCTTC.

The chain combines TRBV18 with TRBJ1-1; no reliable D call. V was pared by 2 bases and J by 1 base, with 5 bases between. Germline CDR1 KGHSH, CDR2 LQKENI. The CDR3 loop spans 13 amino acids. DNA for the CDR3: TGTGCCAGCTCACCATCAGGGAACACTGAAGCTTTCTTT. It yields the protein CASSPSGNTEAFF.

The rearrangement links TRBV7-2 to TRBJ1-5; possibly TRBD1 for D (6 bases). Germline assignment: CDR1 SGHTA and CDR2 FQGNSA. This CDR3 is built from 15 residues. V dropped 1 base and J dropped 4 bases, with 11 bases sitting between them. CDR3 sequence (DNA): TGTGCCAGCAGCTTAGTAGAGGGGGAGAATCAGCCCCAGCATTTT. As protein: CASSLVEGENQPQHF.

This chain connects TRBV7-9 to TRBJ2-3; possibly TRBD2 for D (6 bases). The CDR3 extends over 11 amino acids. V was shortened by 11 bases and J by 8 bases, with 14 bases between the two germline ends. CDR1 is SEHNR, CDR2 FQNEAQ, per germline (reference sequence). Here the CDR3 DNA reads TGTGCCTCCACCGCCGGGGGTACGCAGTATTTT. Translation gives CASTAGGTQYF.